This T cell receptor beta chain was sequenced for a study of blood T cell repertoires in COVID-19. CDR1 is SEHNR and CDR2 is FQNEAQ in the germline V gene (reference sequence). The CDR3 has 15 amino acids. V dropped 1 base and J dropped 4 bases, with 11 bases sitting between them. Libraries were prepared by immunoSEQ multiplex PCR; TCRdb keeps only in-frame clonotypes and omits some of them. The sample shows fewer than 400,000 clones, approximately 85% of them seen only once. Self-reported history from a screening survey and questionnaire set each donor's cohort. Two negative PCRs, clearance, or symptom resolution characterized the recovered Cohort 3 donors.

This TCR derives from a man younger than 40 who had recovered from COVID-19. The chain combines TRBV7-9 with TRBJ1-5; possible D gene TRBD1, 5 bases. Sequenced sample: PBMCs or T cells enriched from blood (not recorded which). CDR3 residues: CASSLGTRPNQPQHF. CDR3 coding DNA: TGTGCCAGCAGCTTAGGGACAAGGCCTAATCAGCCCCAGCATTTT. The whole variable domain, filled in from reference TRBV7-9 and TRBJ1-5, reads DTGVSQNPRHKITKRGQNVTFRCDPISEHNRLYWYRQTLGQGPEFLTYFQNEAQLEKSRLLSDRFSAERPKGSFSTLEIQRTEQGDSAMYLCASSLGTRPNQPQHFGDGTRLSIL.